These 27 T cell receptor beta chains were sequenced from one sample in a study of T-cell reconstitution after alpha-beta-depleted transplantation in children. The library targeted TCRbeta and was prepared with unique molecular identifiers. TCRdb reprocessed the PCR reads with MiXCR, giving one entry per CDR3 protein. The sample has more than 200,000 distinct CDR3 sequences; around a sixth are singletons. The specimen was PBMCs, mostly from graft donor cells, collected 360 days after TCRalphabeta/CD19-depleted stem cell transplant. The receptors were sampled from a male patient aged 2 to 9 who had a stem cell transplant for acute lymphoblastic leukemia, so the T cells may come from the graft donor.

Only a few counts were recorded for this clonotype. The chain couples TRBV6-6 to TRBJ2-3; maybe TRBD2 (6 bases). V was pared by 4 bases and J by 4 bases, with 12 bases between. The CDR3 runs to 14 residues. Germline CDR1 and CDR2: MNHNY and SVGAGI (reference sequence). The CDR3 loop reads CASSFRGDPDTQYF. CDR3 nucleotides: TGTGCCAGCAGTTTCCGCGGGGACCCAGATACGCAGTATTTT.

This sequence joins TRBV7-9 and TRBJ1-1; no clear D gene. The CDR3 loop spans 11 amino acids. Germline loops: CDR1 SEHNR, CDR2 FQNEAQ (reference sequence). The ends were cut back, 7 bases at V and 5 bases at J, with 8 bases in the middle. The CDR3 DNA reads as TGTGCCAGCATCAACCCAACTGAAGCTTTCTTT. Translating gives CASINPTEAFF.

The V and J genes are TRBV2 and TRBJ2-7; TRBD2 aligns across 7 bases. The CDR3 sequence is 15 residues long. Unmatched junction bases numbered 6, after V lost 1 base and J lost 3 bases. Germline CDR1 and CDR2: SNHLY and FYNNEI. The CDR3 reads CASSEEGGGRYEQYF. As DNA, the CDR3 is TGTGCCAGCAGTGAAGAGGGCGGGGGTCGCTACGAGCAGTACTTC.

The rearrangement joins TRBV4-3 to TRBJ2-7; 9 bases map to TRBD2. Germline V gives CDR1 LGHNA, CDR2 YSLEER. V lost 1 base and J lost 6; bases outside the gene matches: 7. This CDR3 spans 15 amino acids. CDR3 nucleotide sequence: TGCGCCAGCAGCCAAGGAGCGGGAGGTATATGCGAGCAGTACTTC. This gives the protein CASSQGAGGICEQYF.

The V gene is TRBV20-1, the J gene TRBJ1-5, with a weak D call TRBD1 (5 bases). CDR1 DFQATT and CDR2 SNEGSKA come from the germline V gene (reference sequence). V gave up 5 bases and J gave up 0 bases, with 11 bases separating them. The CDR3 extends over 14 amino acids. As DNA, the CDR3 is TGCAGTGCTTCGACAGAATATAGCAATCAGCCCCAGCATTTT. It codes for CSASTEYSNQPQHF.

The genes are TRBV3-1 and TRBJ2-7; D possibly matches TRBD1 or TRBD2 (6 bases each). Per the germline V gene, CDR1 is LGHDT and CDR2 is YNNKEL (reference sequence). This CDR3 spans 13 amino acids. The V and J ends lost 0 bases and 6 bases respectively, with 9 bases between them. CDR3 region: CASSQEGGSEQYF. DNA for the CDR3: TGTGCCAGCAGCCAAGAAGGGGGGTCCGAGCAGTACTTC.

This clonotype appeared a few times. The chain couples TRBV20-1 to TRBJ2-7; TRBD2 is a possible D gene (5 bases). Per germline, CDR1 DFQATT and CDR2 SNEGSKA (reference sequence). The CDR3 covers 15 residues. Between the trimmed V and J ends, which lost 0 bases and 2 bases, there was a span of 14 bases. This chain's CDR3 is CSARDSRTDPYEQYF. The CDR3, as DNA: TGCAGTGCTAGAGATAGCCGGACTGATCCCTACGAGCAGTACTTC.

This chain uses TRBV7-7 with TRBJ2-5; D is ambiguous. The CDR3 runs 15 residues. Germline CDR1 reads SSHAT; CDR2 reads FNYEAQ (reference sequence). Trimming shortened V by 1 base and J by 4 bases, and 13 bases separated the two germline ends. The CDR3 region has the DNA TGTGCCAGCAGCTTAGGACTCGATGGCGGAGAGACCCAGTACTTC. This sequence encodes CASSLGLDGGETQYF.

This clonotype was counted a few times. The chain has TRBV3-1 and TRBJ2-1; a possible D gene is TRBD1 (6 bases). In germline, CDR1 is LGHDT, CDR2 YNNKEL (reference sequence). The CDR3 sequence is 14 residues long. Trimming left V 1 base short and J 7 bases short, with 11 bases between. Here the CDR3 reads CASSQVQGWNEQFF. CDR3 in DNA: TGTGCCAGCAGCCAAGTCCAGGGGTGGAATGAGCAGTTCTTC.

This clonotype turned up a few times. The CDR3 DNA reads as TGTGCCAGCAGCCTGGTCCACAGGGGTAGTGAGCAGTTCTTC. Translated: CASSLVHRGSEQFF. The chain recombines TRBV14 with TRBJ2-1; TRBD1 matches at 7 bases. The CDR3 runs to 14 residues. The trim removed 4 bases at V and 9 bases at J, leaving 9 bases unmatched. Per the germline V gene, CDR1 is SGHDN and CDR2 is FVKESK.

Only a few counts were recorded for this clonotype. The chain carries TRBV6-5 and TRBJ1-5; D possibly corresponds to TRBD1 (5 bases). CDR3 length: 15 residues. V was pared by 6 bases and J by 7 bases, with 19 bases between. The germline gives CDR1 MNHEY, CDR2 SVGAGI. Here the CDR3 reads CASSSSGVGLQPQHF. CDR3 in DNA: TGTGCCAGCAGCTCGTCGGGGGTAGGTCTGCAGCCCCAGCATTTT.

This clonotype was seen more than once but under ten times. V is TRBV5-1 and J is TRBJ2-3; 9 bases are shared with TRBD1. V dropped 4 bases and J dropped 5; count of bases not matched to a gene: 8. This CDR3 spans 15 amino acids. The germline CDR1 and CDR2 sequences are SGHRS and YFSETQ. The chain's CDR3 is CASSPEGTGRDTQYF. The CDR3, as DNA: TGCGCCAGCAGCCCCGAGGGGACAGGGAGAGATACGCAGTATTTT.

The rearrangement joins TRBV27 to TRBJ2-1; 8 positions agree with TRBD2. The V gene's germline CDR1 is MNHEY and CDR2 SMNVEV (reference sequence). This CDR3 is 13 amino acids long. The ends lost 5 bases at V and 6 bases at J; junction bases unmatched: 3. The CDR3 bases are TGTGCCAGCAGTCAGCGGGGGTTCAATGAGCAGTTCTTC. Protein: CASSQRGFNEQFF.

This chain links TRBV5-1 with TRBJ2-7; 8 nucleotides agree with TRBD1. Germline CDR1 SGHRS, CDR2 YFSETQ. CDR3 length: 16 residues. V was pared by 7 bases and J by 3 bases, with 15 bases of the junction left unmatched. Written as DNA, the CDR3 is TGCGCCAGCGGATATAATTCGGGACAGGAGGGCTACGAGCAGTACTTC. Translating it yields CASGYNSGQEGYEQYF.

This clonotype was counted a few times. CDR3 amino acids: CASSISGTSYNEQFF. For the CDR3, the DNA is TGTGCCAGCAGCATTAGCGGGACCTCCTACAATGAGCAGTTCTTC. The chain employs TRBV7-8 and TRBJ2-1; 8 bases map to TRBD2. Germline CDR1 SGHVS, CDR2 FQNEAQ. The CDR3 has 15 amino acids. Trimming cost V 5 bases and J 0 bases; bases outside gene matches: 3.

The chain couples TRBV12-3 or TRBV12-4 to TRBJ2-7, with 10 bases fitting TRBD1. The CDR3 contains 16 residues. V shed 3 bases, J shed 3 bases, and the junction held 8 bases outside the gene matches. In DNA, the CDR3 is TGTGCCAGCAGTTTGGTGACAGGGGGCGGAGGCTACGAGCAGTACTTC. This codes for CASSLVTGGGGYEQYF.

This clonotype showed up just a few times. The V call is TRBV12-3 or TRBV12-4, the J call TRBJ2-4; D unresolved. This CDR3 spans 12 amino acids. V was shortened by 4 bases and J by 6 bases, with 7 bases between the two germline ends. CDR3 nucleotide sequence: TGTGCCAGCAGTTACGATGGAAACATTCAGTACTTC. Encoded protein: CASSYDGNIQYF.

The rearrangement uses TRBV6-5 and TRBJ1-1; D is unclear. The germline V gene has CDR1 MNHEY and CDR2 SVGAGI. The CDR3 runs to 13 residues. Trimming left V 2 bases short and J 5 bases short, with 9 bases between. The CDR3, as DNA: TGTGCCAGCAGTTACGAGTTGAGAACTGAAGCTTTCTTT. It is translated as CASSYELRTEAFF.

This clonotype turned up a few times. The genes are TRBV7-2 and TRBJ1-5; TRBD1 matches 8 bases. The CDR3 loop spans 15 amino acids. Looked up from germline, CDR1 is SGHTA and CDR2 is FQGNSA. Unmatched junction bases numbered 4, after V lost 5 bases and J lost 1 base. The CDR3 region is CASSIRQGSNQPQHF. As DNA, the CDR3 is TGTGCCAGCAGCATCCGACAGGGGAGCAATCAGCCCCAGCATTTT.

The chain combines TRBV3-1 with TRBJ2-1; D is perhaps TRBD2 (6 bases). This CDR3 has 13 residues. The germline V and J ends were trimmed by 1 base and 7 bases, with 8 bases remaining between them. Germline V gives CDR1 LGHDT, CDR2 YNNKEL (reference sequence). The CDR3 is CASSQGEANEQFF. The CDR3 bases are TGTGCCAGCAGCCAAGGGGAGGCGAATGAGCAGTTCTTC.

This clonotype was found a few times. J is TRBJ2-7 and V is TRBV28; D may be TRBD2 (6 bases). Between the trimmed V and J ends, which lost 8 bases and 5 bases, there was a span of 19 bases. CDR3 length equals 14 residues. Germline CDR1 MDHEN, CDR2 SYDVKM. Here the CDR3 reads CASRGVLGSHEQYF. The CDR3 DNA reads TGTGCCAGCCGCGGGGTTCTAGGGAGCCACGAGCAGTACTTC.

The rearrangement joins TRBV4-2 to TRBJ2-1; D tentatively fits TRBD1 or TRBD2 (5 bases each). The CDR3 sequence is 14 residues long. The germline V gene encodes CDR1 LGHNA and CDR2 YNFKEQ. Trimming pared 1 base from V and 7 bases from J, leaving 11 bases between. In nucleotides, the CDR3 is TGTGCCAGCAGCCAAGTCGATTGGGGGAATGAGCAGTTCTTC. It specifies CASSQVDWGNEQFF.

This clonotype was counted only a few times. The gene calls are TRBV20-1 and TRBJ1-6; 9 bases map to TRBD1. Per germline, CDR1 DFQATT and CDR2 SNEGSKA (reference sequence). V lost 0 bases, J lost 13 bases, and 13 bases stayed unmatched. The CDR3 is 16 amino acids. In DNA form, the CDR3 reads TGCAGTGCTAGAGATACAAGAGGGACAGGGAGTTTGCCCCTCCACTTT. This encodes CSARDTRGTGSLPLHF.

This clonotype was picked up a small number of times. The rearrangement links TRBV18 to TRBJ2-7, with 7 bases matching TRBD2. The CDR3 runs to 16 residues. Unmatched junction bases numbered 6, after V lost 1 base and J lost 0 bases. Germline assignment: CDR1 KGHSH and CDR2 LQKENI. CDR3 in amino acids: CASSPLRGGASYEQYF. The DNA of the CDR3 is TGTGCCAGCTCACCACTCCGGGGAGGGGCCTCCTACGAGCAGTACTTC. Complete variable domain (other parts from reference TRBV18 and TRBJ2-7): NAGVMQNPRHLVRRRGQEARLRCSPMKGHSHVYWYRQLPEEGLKFMVYLQKENIIDESGMPKERFSAEFPKEGPSILRIQQVVRGDSAAYFCASSPLRGGASYEQYFGPGTRLTVT.

This chain links TRBV7-9 with TRBJ2-1; perhaps D is TRBD1 or TRBD2 (5 bases each). The CDR3 has 13 amino acids. Trimming took 7 bases from V and 6 from J, leaving 13 bases between them. CDR1 is SEHNR, CDR2 FQNEAQ, per germline (reference sequence). This CDR3 reads CASTLAGTNEQFF. The CDR3 DNA sequence: TGTGCCAGCACCTTGGCCGGGACCAATGAGCAGTTCTTC.

The rearrangement joins TRBV3-1 to TRBJ2-1, with no clear D. V lost 0 bases to trimming and J lost 0 bases, with 18 bases between them. The germline V gene encodes CDR1 LGHDT and CDR2 YNNKEL (reference sequence). The CDR3 contains 19 residues. The CDR3 spells CASSQDHLTGPRSYNEQFF. In DNA form, the CDR3 reads TGTGCCAGCAGCCAAGATCACCTTACCGGGCCCCGCTCCTACAATGAGCAGTTCTTC.

This clonotype was detected a few times. The chain is built from TRBV10-3 and TRBJ2-2; weak D call: TRBD1 (7 bases). Germline CDR1 ENHRY, CDR2 SYGVKD. V dropped 4 bases and J dropped 5 bases, with 17 bases sitting between them. This CDR3 spans 16 amino acids. CDR3 loop: CAISGGAGQRTGELFF. The DNA of the CDR3 is TGTGCCATCAGTGGAGGGGCGGGACAGAGAACCGGGGAGCTGTTTTTT.